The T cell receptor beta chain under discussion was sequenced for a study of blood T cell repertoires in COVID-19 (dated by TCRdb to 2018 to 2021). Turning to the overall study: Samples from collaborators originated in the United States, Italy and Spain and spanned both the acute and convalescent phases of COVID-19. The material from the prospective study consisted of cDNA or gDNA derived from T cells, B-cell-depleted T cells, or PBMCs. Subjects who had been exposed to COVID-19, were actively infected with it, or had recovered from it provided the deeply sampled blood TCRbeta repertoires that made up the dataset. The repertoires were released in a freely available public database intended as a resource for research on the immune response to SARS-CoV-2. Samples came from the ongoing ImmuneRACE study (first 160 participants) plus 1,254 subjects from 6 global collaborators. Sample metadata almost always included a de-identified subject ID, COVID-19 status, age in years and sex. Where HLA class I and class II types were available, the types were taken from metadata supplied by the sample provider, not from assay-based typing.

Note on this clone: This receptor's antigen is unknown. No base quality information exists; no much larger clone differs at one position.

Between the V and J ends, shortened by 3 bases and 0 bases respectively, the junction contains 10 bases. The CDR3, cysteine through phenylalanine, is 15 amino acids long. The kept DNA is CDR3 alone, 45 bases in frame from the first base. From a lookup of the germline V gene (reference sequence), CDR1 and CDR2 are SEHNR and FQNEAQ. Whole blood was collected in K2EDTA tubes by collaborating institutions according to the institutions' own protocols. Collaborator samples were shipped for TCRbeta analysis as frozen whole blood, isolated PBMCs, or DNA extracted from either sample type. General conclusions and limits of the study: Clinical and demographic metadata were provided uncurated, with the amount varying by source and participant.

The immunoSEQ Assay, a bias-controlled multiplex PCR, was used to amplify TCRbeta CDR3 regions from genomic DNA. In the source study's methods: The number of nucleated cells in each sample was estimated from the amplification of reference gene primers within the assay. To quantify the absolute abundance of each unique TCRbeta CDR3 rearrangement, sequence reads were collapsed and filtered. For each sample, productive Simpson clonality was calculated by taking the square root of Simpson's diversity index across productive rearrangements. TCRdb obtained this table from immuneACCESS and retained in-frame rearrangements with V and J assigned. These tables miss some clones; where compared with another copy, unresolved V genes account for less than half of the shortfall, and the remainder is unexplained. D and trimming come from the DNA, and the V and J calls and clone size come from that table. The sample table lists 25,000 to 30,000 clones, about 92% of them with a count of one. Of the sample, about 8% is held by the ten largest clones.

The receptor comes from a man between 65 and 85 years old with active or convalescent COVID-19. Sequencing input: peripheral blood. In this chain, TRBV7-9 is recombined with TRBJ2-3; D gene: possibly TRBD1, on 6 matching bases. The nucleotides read TGTGCCAGCAGCTTCCGGGACACCAGCACAGATACGCAGTATTTT. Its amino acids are CASSFRDTSTDTQYF.